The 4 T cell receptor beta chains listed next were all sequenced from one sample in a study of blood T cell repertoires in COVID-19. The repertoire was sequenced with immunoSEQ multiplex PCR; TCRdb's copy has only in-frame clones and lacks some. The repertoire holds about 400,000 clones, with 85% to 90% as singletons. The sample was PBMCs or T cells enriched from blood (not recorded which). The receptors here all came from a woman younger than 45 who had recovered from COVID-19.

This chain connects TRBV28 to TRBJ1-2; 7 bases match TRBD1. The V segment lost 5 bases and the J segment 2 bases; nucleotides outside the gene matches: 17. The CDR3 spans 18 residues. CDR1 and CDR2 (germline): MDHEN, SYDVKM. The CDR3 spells CASSPGLPRQGWNYGYTF. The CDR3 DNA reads TGTGCCAGCAGTCCCGGGCTCCCTCGACAGGGCTGGAACTATGGCTACACCTTC.

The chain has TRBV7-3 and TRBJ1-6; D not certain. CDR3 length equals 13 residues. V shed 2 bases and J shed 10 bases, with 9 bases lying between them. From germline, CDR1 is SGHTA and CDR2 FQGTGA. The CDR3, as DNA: TGTGCCAGCAGCTTAGGCGCGGGGTCACCCCTCCACTTT. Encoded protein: CASSLGAGSPLHF. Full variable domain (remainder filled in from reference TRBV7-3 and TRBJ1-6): GAGVSQTPSNKVTEKGKYVELRCDPISGHTALYWYRQSLGQGPEFLIYFQGTGAADDSGLPNDRFFAVRPEGSVSTLKIQRTERGDSAVYLCASSLGAGSPLHFGNGTRLTVT.

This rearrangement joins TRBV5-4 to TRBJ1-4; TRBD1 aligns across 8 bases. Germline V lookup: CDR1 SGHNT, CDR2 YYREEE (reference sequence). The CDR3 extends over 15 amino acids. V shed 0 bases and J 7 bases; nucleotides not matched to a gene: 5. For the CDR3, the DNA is TGTGCCAGCAGCTTGGCCGGGACAGGTCGTGAAAAACTGTTTTTT. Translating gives CASSLAGTGREKLFF.

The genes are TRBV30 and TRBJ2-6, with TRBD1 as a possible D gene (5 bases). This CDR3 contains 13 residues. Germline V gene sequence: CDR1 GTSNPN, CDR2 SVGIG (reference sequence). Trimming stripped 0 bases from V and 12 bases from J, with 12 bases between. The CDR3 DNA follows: TGTGCCTGGAGTGTTGACAGCCGCGGCGTCCTGACTTTC. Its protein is CAWSVDSRGVLTF.